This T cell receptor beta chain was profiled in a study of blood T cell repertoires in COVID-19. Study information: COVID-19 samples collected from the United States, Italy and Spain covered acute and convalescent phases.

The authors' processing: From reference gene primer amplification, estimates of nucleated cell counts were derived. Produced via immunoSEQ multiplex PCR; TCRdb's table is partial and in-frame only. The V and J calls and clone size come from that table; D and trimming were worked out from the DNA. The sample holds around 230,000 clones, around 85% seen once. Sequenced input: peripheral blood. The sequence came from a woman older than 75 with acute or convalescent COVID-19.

The CDR3 bases are TGTGCCAGCAGGATGGGTCGGACAGCCGAAGCTTTCTTT. Translating gives CASRMGRTAEAFF. The rearrangement joins TRBV27 to TRBJ1-1, with D possibly being TRBD1 (6 bases). Trimming left V 6 bases short and J 8 bases short, with 16 bases between. The length of the CDR3 is 13 residues. CDR1 is MNHEY, CDR2 SMNVEV, per germline (reference sequence).